One sample yielded the 15 T cell receptor beta chains listed below, sequenced in a study of PD-L1 blockade in urothelial cancer. Measured with immunoSEQ multiplex PCR; TCRdb has only the in-frame clones, and not every one. The sample shows roughly 20,000 clones, around nine tenths of them seen only once. The sequencing used PBMCs, collected around atezolizumab (anti-PD-L1) treatment. The receptors come from a middle-aged man with urothelial cancer.

V usage is TRBV15 and J usage is TRBJ1-2, with D possibly TRBD1 on 6 matching bases. Trimming cost V 0 bases and J 8 bases, with 13 bases left between them. The germline CDR1 and CDR2 sequences are LNHNV and YYDKDF (reference sequence). This CDR3 comprises 14 residues. CDR3 sequence: CATSRDLQGSGYTF. The CDR3 coding sequence is TGTGCCACCAGCAGAGATTTACAGGGAAGCGGCTACACCTTC.

As DNA, the CDR3 is TGTGCCAGCAGCCCATCCCTAGCGATTACCTCCTACGAGCAGTACTTC. It translates to CASSPSLAITSYEQYF. The gene calls are TRBV28 and TRBJ2-7, with D possibly TRBD2 on 6 matching bases. The germline V gene has CDR1 MDHEN and CDR2 SYDVKM. The CDR3 sequence is 16 residues long. Trimming shortened V by 6 bases and J by 0 bases, and 18 bases separated the two germline ends.

This clone has more than one count but fewer than ten. The rearrangement joins TRBV19 to TRBJ1-2, with D tentatively TRBD1 (6 bases). Germline V gene data show CDR1 as LNHDA and CDR2 as SQIVND (reference sequence). Between the trimmed V and J ends, which lost 10 bases and 4 bases, there was a span of 16 bases. This CDR3 comprises 13 residues. CDR3 amino acids: CATTRGGSYGYTF. The CDR3 DNA sequence: TGTGCCACCACGAGGGGGGGCAGCTATGGCTACACCTTC.

V gene TRBV5-1 combines with J gene TRBJ2-7, with a possible D match to TRBD2 (6 bases). The germline V gene has CDR1 SGHRS and CDR2 YFSETQ. V gave up 5 bases and J gave up 3 bases, with 12 bases separating them. The CDR3 loop spans 13 amino acids. CDR3 protein: CASSERVSYEQYF. The CDR3 DNA reads TGCGCCAGCAGTGAGCGGGTGAGCTACGAGCAGTACTTC.

This clone was detected a few times. The chain carries TRBV2 and TRBJ1-5, with TRBD1 identical over 10 bases. The CDR3 length is 15 residues. J gave up 11 bases and V 8 bases, and 15 bases lay outside the gene matches. CDR1 is SNHLY and CDR2 is FYNNEI in the germline V gene. The CDR3: CASESRTGGSLAQHF. The CDR3 DNA reads TGTGCCAGCGAATCCCGGACAGGGGGAAGCTTAGCCCAGCATTTT.

The V call is TRBV6-5, the J call TRBJ1-2, with D maybe TRBD1 (6 bases). Trimming shortened V by 2 bases and J by 7 bases, and 14 bases separated the two germline ends. This CDR3 contains 14 residues. The germline CDR1 and CDR2 sequences are MNHEY and SVGAGI. This CDR3 is CASSYRDNPLGYTF. DNA for the CDR3: TGTGCCAGCAGTTACAGGGACAATCCCCTTGGCTACACCTTC.

V and J are TRBV29-1 and TRBJ2-2, with a possible D match to TRBD2 (6 bases). The CDR3 runs to 15 residues. CDR1 is SQVTM, CDR2 ANQGSEA, per germline. Trimming cost V 4 bases and J 1 base, with 13 bases left between them. DNA for the CDR3: TGCAGCGTTGCATGGGGACTCGAGAACACCGGGGAGCTGTTTTTT. Protein: CSVAWGLENTGELFF.

This chain joins TRBV5-8 and TRBJ2-3, with 8 bases matching TRBD1. In germline, CDR1 is SGHTS, CDR2 YDEGEE. With 4 bases clipped from V and 9 bases from J, the junction kept 7 bases outside the gene matches. This CDR3 contains 13 residues. CDR3 amino acids: CASSPPGQGTQYF. As DNA, the CDR3 is TGTGCCAGCAGCCCCCCTGGACAGGGCACGCAGTATTTT.

The chain recombines TRBV6-5 with TRBJ1-4; D gene uncertain. V was pared by 5 bases and J by 8 bases, with 15 bases between. Per the germline V gene, CDR1 is MNHEY and CDR2 is SVGAGI. The CDR3 extends over 14 amino acids. The CDR3 loop reads CASSPLGVGEKLFF. In DNA, the CDR3 is TGTGCCAGCAGTCCCCTAGGAGTTGGGGAAAAACTGTTTTTT.

V and J are TRBV4-3 and TRBJ2-3; TRBD2 is a possible D gene (5 bases). V dropped 1 base and J dropped 5 bases, with 13 bases sitting between them. The CDR3 runs 15 residues. Germline V gene lookup returns CDR1 LGHNA and CDR2 YSLEER. The CDR3 loop reads CASSQVVERGDTQYF. CDR3 in DNA: TGCGCCAGCAGCCAAGTGGTGGAACGGGGAGATACGCAGTATTTT.

This chain links TRBV6-1 with TRBJ2-7; possibly TRBD1 for D (5 bases). This CDR3 is 12 amino acids long. Germline V gives CDR1 MNHNS, CDR2 SASEGT. The V and J ends lost 6 bases and 3 bases respectively, with 9 bases between them. The CDR3, as DNA: TGTGCCAGCAGCTTGACAGACTACGAGCAGTACTTC. Translation: CASSLTDYEQYF.

The CDR3 DNA is TGTGCCTGGAGAGGAGCCTACGAGCAGTACTTC. It codes for CAWRGAYEQYF. The chain employs TRBV30 and TRBJ2-7; no firm D call. Germline lookup yields CDR1 GTSNPN and CDR2 SVGIG (reference sequence). V lost 3 bases and J lost 2, with 5 bases in between. CDR3 length: 11 residues.

This clone has just a few counts. The chain joins TRBV10-1 to TRBJ2-7; D is undetermined. This CDR3 has 16 amino acids. Germline V gene lookup returns CDR1 WNHNN and CDR2 SYGVQD (reference sequence). Trimming cost V 0 bases and J 3 bases, with 15 bases left between them. The CDR3 spells CASSESTVVWSYEQYF. DNA for the CDR3: TGCGCCAGCAGTGAGTCGACGGTGGTCTGGAGCTACGAGCAGTACTTC.

This chain links TRBV7-9 with TRBJ2-2, with 8 nucleotides matching TRBD2. Trimming took 1 base from V and 7 from J; bases not matched to a gene: 11. This CDR3 is built from 17 residues. The germline gives CDR1 SEHNR, CDR2 FQNEAQ (reference sequence). The CDR3 sequence: CASSLVPGLGPDGELFF. The CDR3 nucleotides read TGTGCCAGCAGCTTAGTCCCGGGACTAGGGCCCGACGGGGAGCTGTTTTTT.

In this sample, this clone turned up a few times. V is TRBV30 and J is TRBJ1-1, with 7 bases identical to TRBD1. Germline V gives CDR1 GTSNPN, CDR2 SVGIG (reference sequence). The CDR3 contains 13 residues. J gave up 1 base and V 3 bases, and 2 bases lay outside the gene matches. The CDR3 is CAWSRGENTEAFF. As DNA, the CDR3 is TGTGCCTGGAGCAGGGGGGAGAACACTGAAGCTTTCTTT.